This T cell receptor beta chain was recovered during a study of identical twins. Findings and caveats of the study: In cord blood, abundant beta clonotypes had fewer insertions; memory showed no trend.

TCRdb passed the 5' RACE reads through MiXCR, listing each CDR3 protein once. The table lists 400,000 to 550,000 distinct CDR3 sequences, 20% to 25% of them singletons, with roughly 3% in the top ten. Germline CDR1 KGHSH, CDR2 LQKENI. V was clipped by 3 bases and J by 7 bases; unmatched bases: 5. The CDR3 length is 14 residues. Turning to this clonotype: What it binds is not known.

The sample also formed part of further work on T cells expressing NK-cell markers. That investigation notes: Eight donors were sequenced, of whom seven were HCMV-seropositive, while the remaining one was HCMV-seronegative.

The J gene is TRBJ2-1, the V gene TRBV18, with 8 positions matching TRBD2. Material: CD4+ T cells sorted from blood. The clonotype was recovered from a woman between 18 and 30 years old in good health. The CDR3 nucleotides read TGTGCCAGCTCACCGGAAGCGGGAGTAAATGAGCAGTTCTTC. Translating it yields CASSPEAGVNEQFF.